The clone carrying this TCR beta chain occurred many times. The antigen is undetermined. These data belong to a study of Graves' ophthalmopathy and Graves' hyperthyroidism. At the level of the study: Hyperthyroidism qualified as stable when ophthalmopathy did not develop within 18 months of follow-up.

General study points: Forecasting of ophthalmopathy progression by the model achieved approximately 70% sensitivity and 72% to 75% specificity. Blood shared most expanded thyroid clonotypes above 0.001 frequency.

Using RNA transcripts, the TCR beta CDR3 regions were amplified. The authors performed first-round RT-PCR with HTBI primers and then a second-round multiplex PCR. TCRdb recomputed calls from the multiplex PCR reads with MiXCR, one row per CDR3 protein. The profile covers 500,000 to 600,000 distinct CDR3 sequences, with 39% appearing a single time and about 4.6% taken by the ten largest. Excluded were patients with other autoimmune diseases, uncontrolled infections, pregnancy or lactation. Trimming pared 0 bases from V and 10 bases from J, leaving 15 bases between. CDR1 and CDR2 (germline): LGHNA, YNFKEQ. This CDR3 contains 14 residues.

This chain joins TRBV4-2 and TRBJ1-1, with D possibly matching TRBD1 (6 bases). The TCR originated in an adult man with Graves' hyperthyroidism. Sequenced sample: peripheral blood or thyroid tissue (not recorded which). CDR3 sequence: CASSQEGGGVGAFF. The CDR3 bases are TGTGCCAGCAGCCAAGAGGGAGGGGGAGTAGGAGCTTTCTTT.